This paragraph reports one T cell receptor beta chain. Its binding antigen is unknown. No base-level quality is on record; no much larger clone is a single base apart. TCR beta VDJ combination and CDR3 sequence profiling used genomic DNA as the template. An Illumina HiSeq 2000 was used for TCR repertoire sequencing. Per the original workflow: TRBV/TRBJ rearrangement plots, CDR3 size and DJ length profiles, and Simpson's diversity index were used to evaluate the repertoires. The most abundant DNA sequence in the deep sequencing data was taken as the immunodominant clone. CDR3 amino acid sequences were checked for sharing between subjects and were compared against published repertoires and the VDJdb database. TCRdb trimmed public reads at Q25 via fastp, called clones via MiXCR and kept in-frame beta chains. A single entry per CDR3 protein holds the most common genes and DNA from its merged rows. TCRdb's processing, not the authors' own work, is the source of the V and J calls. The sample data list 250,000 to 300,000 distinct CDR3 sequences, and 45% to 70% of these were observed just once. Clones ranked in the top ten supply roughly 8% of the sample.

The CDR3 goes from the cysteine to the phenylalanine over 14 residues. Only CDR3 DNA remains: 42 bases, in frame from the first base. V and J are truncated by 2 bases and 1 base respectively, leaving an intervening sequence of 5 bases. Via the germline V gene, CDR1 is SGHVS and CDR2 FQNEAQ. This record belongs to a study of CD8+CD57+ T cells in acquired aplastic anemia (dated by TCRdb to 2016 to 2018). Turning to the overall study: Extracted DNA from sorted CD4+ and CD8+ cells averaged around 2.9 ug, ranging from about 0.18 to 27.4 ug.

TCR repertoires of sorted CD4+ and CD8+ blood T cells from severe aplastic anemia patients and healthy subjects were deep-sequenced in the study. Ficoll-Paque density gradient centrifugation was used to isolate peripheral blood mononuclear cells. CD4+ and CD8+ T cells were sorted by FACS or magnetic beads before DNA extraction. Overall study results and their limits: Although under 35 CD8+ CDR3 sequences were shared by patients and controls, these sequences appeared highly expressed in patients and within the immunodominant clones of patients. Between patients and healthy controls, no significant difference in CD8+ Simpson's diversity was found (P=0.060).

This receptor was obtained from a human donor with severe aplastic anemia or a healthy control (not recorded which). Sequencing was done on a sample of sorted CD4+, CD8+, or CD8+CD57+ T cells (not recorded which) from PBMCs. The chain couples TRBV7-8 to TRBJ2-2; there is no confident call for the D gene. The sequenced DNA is TGTGCCAGCAGCTTATCCCTGAACACCGGGGAGCTGTTTTTT. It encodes CASSLSLNTGELFF.